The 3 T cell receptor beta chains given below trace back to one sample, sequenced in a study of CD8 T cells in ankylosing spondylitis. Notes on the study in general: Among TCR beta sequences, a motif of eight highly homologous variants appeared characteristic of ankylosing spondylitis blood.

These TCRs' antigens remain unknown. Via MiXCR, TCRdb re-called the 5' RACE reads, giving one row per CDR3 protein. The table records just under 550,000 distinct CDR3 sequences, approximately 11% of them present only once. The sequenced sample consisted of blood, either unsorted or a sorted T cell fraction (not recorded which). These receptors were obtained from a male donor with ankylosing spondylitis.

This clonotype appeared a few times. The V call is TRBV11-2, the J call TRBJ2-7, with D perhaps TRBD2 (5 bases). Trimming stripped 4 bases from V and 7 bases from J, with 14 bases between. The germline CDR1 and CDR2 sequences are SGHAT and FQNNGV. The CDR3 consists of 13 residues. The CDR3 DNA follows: TGTGCCAGCAGCTCACCTAGCTTTTGGGAGCAGTACGTC. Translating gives CASSSPSFWEQYV.

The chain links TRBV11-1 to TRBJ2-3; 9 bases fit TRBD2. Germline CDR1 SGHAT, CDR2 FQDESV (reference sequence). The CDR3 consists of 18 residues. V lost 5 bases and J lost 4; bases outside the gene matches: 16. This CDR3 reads CASSPRVAGAKVADTQYF. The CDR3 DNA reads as TGTGCCAGCAGCCCCCGGGTAGCGGGAGCCAAGGTGGCAGATACGCAGTATTTT.

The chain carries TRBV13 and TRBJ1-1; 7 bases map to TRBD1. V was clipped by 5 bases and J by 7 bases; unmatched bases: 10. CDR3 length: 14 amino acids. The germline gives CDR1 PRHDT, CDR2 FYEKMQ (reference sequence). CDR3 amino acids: CASSPRTGYLEAFF. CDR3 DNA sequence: TGTGCCAGCAGCCCCAGGACAGGTTACCTTGAAGCTTTCTTT.